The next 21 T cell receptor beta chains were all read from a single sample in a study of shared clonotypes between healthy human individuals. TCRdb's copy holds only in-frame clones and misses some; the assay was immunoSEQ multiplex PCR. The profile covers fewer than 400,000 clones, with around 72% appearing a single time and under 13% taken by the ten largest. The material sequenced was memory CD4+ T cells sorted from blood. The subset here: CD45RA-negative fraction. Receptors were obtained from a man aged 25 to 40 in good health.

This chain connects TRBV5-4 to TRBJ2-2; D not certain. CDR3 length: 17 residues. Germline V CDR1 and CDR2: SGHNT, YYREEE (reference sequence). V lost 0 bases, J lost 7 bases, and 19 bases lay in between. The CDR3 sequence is CASSLDPRTKSGGELFF. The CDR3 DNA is TGTGCCAGCAGCTTGGACCCTCGAACAAAATCAGGCGGGGAGCTGTTTTTT. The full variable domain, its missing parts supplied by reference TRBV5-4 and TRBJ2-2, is ETGVTQSPTHLIKTRGQQVTLRCSSQSGHNTVSWYQQALGQGPQFIFQYYREEENGRGNFPPRFSGLQFPNYSSELNVNALELDDSALYLCASSLDPRTKSGGELFFGEGSRLTVL.

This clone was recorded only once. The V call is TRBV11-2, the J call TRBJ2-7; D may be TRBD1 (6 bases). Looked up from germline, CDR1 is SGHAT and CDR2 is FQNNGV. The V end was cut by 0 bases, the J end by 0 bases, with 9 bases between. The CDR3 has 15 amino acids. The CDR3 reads CASSLDGGTSYEQYF. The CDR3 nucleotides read TGTGCCAGCAGCTTAGATGGGGGCACCTCCTACGAGCAGTACTTC. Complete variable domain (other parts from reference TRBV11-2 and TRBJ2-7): EAGVAQSPRYKIIEKRQSVAFWCNPISGHATLYWYQQILGQGPKLLIQFQNNGVVDDSQLPKDRFSAERLKGVDSTLKIQPAKLEDSAVYLCASSLDGGTSYEQYFGPGTRLTVT.

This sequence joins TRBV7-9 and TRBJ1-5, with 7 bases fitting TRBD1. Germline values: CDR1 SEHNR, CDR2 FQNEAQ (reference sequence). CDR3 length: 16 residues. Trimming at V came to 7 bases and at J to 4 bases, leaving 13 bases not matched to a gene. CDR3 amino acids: CASTPRGNSSNQPQHF. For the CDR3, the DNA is TGTGCCAGCACCCCCAGGGGGAACAGCTCAAATCAGCCCCAGCATTTT.

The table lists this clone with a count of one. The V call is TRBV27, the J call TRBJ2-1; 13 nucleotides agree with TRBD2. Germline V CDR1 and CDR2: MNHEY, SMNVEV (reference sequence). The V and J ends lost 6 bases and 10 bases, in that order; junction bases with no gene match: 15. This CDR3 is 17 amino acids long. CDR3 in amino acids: CASRLERLAGGSGEQFF. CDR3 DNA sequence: TGTGCCAGCAGACTCGAAAGACTAGCGGGAGGTTCGGGCGAGCAGTTCTTC.

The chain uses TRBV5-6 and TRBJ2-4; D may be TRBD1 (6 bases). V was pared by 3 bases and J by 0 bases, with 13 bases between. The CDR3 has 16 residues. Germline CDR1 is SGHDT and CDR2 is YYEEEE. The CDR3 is CASSSNRDLAKNIQYF. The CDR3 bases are TGTGCCAGCAGCTCTAACAGGGATCTAGCCAAAAACATTCAGTACTTC.

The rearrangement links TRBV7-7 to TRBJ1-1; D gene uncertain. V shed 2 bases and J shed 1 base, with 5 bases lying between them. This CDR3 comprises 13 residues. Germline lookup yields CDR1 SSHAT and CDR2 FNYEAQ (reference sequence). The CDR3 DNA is TGTGCCAGCAGCTTATCCCAGAACACTGAAGCTTTCTTT. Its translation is CASSLSQNTEAFF.

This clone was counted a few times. Here the CDR3 DNA reads TGTGCCAGCAGCTTAGAAGGGTTAGGGTATGGCAATGAGCAGTTCTTC. Translation: CASSLEGLGYGNEQFF. The chain uses TRBV7-6 and TRBJ2-1; D is undetermined. In germline, CDR1 is SGHVS, CDR2 FNYEAQ. Trimming shortened V by 1 base and J by 6 bases, and 16 bases separated the two germline ends. CDR3 length equals 16 residues.

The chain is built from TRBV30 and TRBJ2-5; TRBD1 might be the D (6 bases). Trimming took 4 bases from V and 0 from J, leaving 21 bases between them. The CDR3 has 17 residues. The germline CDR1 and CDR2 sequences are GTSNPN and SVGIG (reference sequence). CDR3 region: CAWTSTVGHSYQETQYF. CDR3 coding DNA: TGTGCCTGGACTTCTACCGTGGGACACTCGTACCAAGAGACCCAGTACTTC.

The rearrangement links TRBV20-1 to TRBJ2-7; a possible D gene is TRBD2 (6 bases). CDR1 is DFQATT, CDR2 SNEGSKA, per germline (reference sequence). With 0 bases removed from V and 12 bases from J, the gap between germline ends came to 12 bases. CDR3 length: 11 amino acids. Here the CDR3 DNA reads TGCAGTGCTAGAGAAACCTCCGGGGGGTACTTC. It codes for CSARETSGGYF.

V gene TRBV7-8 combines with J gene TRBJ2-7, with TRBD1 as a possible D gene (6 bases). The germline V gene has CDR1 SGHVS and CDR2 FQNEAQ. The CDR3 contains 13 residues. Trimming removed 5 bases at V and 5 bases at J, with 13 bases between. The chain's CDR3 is CASSPDRIHEQYF. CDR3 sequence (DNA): TGTGCCAGCAGCCCAGACAGGATCCACGAGCAGTACTTC.

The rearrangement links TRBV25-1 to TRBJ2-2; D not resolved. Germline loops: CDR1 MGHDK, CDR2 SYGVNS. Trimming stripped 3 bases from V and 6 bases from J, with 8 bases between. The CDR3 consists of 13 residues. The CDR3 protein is CASSELRAGELFF. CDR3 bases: TGTGCCAGCAGTGAGTTACGGGCCGGGGAGCTGTTTTTT.

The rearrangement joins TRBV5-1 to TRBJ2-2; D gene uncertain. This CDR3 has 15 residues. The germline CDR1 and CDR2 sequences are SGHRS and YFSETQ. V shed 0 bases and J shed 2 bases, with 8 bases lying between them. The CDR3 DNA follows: TGCGCCAGCAGCTTGGCGGCAGCTAACACCGGGGAGCTGTTTTTT. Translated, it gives CASSLAAANTGELFF. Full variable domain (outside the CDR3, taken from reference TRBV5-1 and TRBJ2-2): KAGVTQTPRYLIKTRGQQVTLSCSPISGHRSVSWYQQTPGQGLQFLFEYFSETQRNKGNFPGRFSGRQFSNSRSEMNVSTLELGDSALYLCASSLAAANTGELFFGEGSRLTVL.

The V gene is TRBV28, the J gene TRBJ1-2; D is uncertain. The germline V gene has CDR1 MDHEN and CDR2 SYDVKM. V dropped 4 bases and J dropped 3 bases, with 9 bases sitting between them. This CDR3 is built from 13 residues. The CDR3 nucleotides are TGTGCCAGCAGTTCAGAGAAAGACTATGGCTACACCTTC. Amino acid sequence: CASSSEKDYGYTF.

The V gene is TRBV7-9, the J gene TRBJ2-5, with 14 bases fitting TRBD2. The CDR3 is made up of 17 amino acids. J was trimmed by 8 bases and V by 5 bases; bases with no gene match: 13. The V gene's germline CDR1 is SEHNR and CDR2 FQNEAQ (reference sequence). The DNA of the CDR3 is TGTGCCAGCAGCATGGGACTAGCGGGAGTCGAATTTACTACCCAGTACTTC. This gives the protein CASSMGLAGVEFTTQYF.

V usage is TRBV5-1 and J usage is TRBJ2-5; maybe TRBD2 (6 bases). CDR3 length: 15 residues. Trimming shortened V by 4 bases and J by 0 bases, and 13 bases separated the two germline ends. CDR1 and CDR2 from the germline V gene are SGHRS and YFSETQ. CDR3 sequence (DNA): TGCGCCAGCAGCGACTTGCGGGGATACCAAGAGACCCAGTACTTC. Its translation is CASSDLRGYQETQYF.

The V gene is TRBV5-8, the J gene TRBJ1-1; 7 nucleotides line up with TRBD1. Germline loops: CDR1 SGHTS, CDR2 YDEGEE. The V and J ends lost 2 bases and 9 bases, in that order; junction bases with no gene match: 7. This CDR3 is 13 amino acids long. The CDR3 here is CASSFLDRDQAFF. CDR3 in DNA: TGTGCCAGCAGCTTCCTCGACAGGGATCAAGCTTTCTTT.

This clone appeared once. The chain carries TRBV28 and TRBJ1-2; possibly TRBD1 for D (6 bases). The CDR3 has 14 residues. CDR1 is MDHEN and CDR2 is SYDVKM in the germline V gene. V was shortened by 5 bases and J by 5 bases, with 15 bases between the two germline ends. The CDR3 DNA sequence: TGTGCCAGCAGTCCAGGGGCCCTAGGGTATGGCTACACCTTC. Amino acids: CASSPGALGYGYTF.

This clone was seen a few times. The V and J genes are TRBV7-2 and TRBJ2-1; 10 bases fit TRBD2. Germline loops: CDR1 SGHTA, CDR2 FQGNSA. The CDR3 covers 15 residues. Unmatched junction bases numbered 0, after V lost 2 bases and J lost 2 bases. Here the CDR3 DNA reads TGTGCCAGCAGCTTACTAGCGGGAGCCTACAATGAGCAGTTCTTC. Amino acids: CASSLLAGAYNEQFF.

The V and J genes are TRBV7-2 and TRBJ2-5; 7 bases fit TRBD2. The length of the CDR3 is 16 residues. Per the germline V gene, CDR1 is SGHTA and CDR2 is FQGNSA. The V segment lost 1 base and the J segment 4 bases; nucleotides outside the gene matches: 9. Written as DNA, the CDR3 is TGTGCCAGCAGCTTAGGGACGGGAGGCCAGGGAGAGACCCAGTACTTC. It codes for CASSLGTGGQGETQYF.

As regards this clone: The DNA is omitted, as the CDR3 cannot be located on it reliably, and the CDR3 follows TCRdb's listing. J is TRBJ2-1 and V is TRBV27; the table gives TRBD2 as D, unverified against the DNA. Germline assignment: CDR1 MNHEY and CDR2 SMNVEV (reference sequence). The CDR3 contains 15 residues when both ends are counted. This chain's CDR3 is CASSSAPGTYNEQFF.

DNA for the CDR3: TGTGCCTGGGGACAGGGGACAGATACGCAGTATTTT. Protein sequence: CAWGQGTDTQYF. This chain uses TRBV30 with TRBJ2-3, with 9 bases aligning to TRBD1. The CDR3 extends over 12 amino acids. The J segment lost 3 bases and the V segment lost 5 bases, leaving 0 bases of the junction unmatched. CDR1 GTSNPN and CDR2 SVGIG come from the germline V gene (reference sequence).